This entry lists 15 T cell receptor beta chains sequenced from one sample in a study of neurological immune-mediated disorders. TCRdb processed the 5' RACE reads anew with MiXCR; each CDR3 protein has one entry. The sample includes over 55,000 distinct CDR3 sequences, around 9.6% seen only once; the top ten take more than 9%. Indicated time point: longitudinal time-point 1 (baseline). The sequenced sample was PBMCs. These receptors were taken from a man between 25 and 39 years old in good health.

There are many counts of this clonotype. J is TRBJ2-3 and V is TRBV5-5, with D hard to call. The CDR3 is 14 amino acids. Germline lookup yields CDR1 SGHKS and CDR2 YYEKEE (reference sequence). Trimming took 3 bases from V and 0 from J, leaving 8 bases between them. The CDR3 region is CASSSKRSTDTQYF. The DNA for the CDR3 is TGTGCCAGCAGCTCAAAACGAAGCACAGATACGCAGTATTTT.

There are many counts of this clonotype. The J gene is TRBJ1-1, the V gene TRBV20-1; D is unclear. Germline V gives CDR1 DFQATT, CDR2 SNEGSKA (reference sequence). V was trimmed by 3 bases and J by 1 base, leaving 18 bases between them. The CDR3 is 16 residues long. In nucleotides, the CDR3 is TGCAGTGCTAGGGACCCCTCGAGGGTTGGGAACACTGAAGCTTTCTTT. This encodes CSARDPSRVGNTEAFF.

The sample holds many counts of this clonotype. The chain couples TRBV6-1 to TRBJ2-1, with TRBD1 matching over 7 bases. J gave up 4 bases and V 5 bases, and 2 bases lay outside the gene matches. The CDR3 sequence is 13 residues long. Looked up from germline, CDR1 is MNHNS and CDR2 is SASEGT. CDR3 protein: CASSRGQYNEQFF. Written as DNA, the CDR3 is TGTGCCAGCAGTAGGGGACAGTACAATGAGCAGTTCTTC.

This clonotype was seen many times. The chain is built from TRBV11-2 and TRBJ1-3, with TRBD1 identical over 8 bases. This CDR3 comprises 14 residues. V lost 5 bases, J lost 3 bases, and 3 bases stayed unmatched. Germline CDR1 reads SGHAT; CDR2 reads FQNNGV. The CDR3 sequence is CASSEQGVGNTIYF. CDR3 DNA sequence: TGTGCCAGCAGCGAACAGGGGGTTGGAAACACCATATATTTT.

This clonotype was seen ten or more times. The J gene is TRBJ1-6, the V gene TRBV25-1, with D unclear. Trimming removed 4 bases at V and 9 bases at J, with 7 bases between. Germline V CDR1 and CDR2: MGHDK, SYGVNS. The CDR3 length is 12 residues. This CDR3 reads CASSAYSSPLHF. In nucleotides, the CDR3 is TGTGCCAGCAGTGCCTACAGTTCACCCCTCCACTTT.

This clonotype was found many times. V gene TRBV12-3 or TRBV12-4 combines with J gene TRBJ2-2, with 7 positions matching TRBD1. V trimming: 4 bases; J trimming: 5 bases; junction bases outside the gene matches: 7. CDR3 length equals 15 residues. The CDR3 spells CASSSRDSMTGELFF. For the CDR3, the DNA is TGTGCCAGCAGTTCCCGGGACAGTATGACCGGGGAGCTGTTTTTT.

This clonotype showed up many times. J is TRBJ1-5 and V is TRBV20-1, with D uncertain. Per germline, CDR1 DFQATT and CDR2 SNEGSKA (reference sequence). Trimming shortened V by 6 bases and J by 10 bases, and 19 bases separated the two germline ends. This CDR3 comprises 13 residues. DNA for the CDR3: TGCAGTGCCCCGGAAGATCCCGGGGTACCCCAGCATTTT. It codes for CSAPEDPGVPQHF.

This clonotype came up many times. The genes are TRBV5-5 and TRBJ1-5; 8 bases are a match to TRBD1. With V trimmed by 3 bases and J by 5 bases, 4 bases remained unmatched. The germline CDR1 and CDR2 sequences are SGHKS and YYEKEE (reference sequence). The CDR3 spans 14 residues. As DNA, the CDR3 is TGTGCCAGCAGCTCCGGACAGGGCCATCAGCCCCAGCATTTT. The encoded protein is CASSSGQGHQPQHF.

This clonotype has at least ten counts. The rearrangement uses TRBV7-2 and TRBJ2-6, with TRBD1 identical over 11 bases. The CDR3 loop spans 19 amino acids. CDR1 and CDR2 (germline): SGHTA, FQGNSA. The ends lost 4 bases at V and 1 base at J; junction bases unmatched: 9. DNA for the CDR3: TGTGCCAGCAGCTCCCCAGGGACAGGGGGTCTTTCTGGGGCCAACGTCCTGACTTTC. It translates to CASSSPGTGGLSGANVLTF.

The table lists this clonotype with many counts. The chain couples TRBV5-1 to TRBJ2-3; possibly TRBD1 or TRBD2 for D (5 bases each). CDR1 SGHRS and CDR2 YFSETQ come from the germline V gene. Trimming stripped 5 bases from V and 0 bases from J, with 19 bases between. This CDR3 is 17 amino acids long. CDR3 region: CASSPRPAGTSTDTQYF. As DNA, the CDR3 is TGCGCCAGCAGTCCCCGCCCGGCAGGGACGAGCACAGATACGCAGTATTTT.

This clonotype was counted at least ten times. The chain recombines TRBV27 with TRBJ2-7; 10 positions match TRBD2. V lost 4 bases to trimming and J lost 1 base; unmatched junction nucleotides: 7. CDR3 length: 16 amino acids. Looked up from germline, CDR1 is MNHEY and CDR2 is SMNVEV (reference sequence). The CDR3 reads CASSSPIAGGSYEQYF. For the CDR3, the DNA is TGTGCCAGCAGTTCGCCCATAGCGGGAGGATCCTACGAGCAGTACTTC.

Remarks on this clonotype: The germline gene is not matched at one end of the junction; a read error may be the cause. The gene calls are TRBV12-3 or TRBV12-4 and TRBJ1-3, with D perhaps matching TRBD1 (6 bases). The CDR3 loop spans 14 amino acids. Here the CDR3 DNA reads TGTGCCAGCGGGGGGCAGGGCGCTGGAAACACGATATTTTTT. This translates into CASGGQGAGNTIFF.

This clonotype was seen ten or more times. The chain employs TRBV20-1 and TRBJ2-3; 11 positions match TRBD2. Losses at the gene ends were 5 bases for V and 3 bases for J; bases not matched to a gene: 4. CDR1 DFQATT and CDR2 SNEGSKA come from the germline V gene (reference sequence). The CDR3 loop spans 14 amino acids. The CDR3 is CSAPGLAVTDTQYF. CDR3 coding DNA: TGCAGTGCTCCGGGACTAGCGGTAACAGATACGCAGTATTTT.

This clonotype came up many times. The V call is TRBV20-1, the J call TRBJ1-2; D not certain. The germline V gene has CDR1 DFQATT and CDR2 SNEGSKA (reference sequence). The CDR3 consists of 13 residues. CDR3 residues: CNPSDGWDYGYTF. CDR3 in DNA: TGCAACCCGAGTGACGGGTGGGACTATGGCTACACCTTC.

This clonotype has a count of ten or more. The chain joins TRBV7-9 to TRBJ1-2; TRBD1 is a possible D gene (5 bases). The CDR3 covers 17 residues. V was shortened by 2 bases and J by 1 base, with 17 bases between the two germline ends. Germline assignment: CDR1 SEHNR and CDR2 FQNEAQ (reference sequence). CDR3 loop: CASSLSREAGHNYGYTF. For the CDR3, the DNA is TGTGCCAGCAGCTTATCTCGTGAGGCTGGACATAACTATGGCTACACCTTC.